This TCR beta chain was profiled in a study of blood T cells in healthy people across ages. Study-wide points: The unsorted PBMCs prevented any conclusive comparison of naive versus antigen-experienced cells. Compared with aged donors, long-lived donors showed fewer expanded clones, suggesting selection.

This clonotype was found many times. Antigen unknown. Trimming pared 2 bases from V and 0 bases from J, leaving 5 bases between. Germline CDR1 LGHDT, CDR2 YNNKEL (reference sequence). The CDR3 length is 14 residues. Alongside a J-beta primer mix, a sample-barcoded 5' primer served in a second PCR lasting 7 to 11 cycles. All samples yielded 2.5 million or more CDR3-containing paired-end reads. TCRdb ran MiXCR on the 5' RACE reads and lists one entry per CDR3 protein. The sample has roughly 800,000 distinct CDR3 sequences, about three fifths seen once. The chain joins TRBV3-1 to TRBJ2-4; D gene uncertain. The clonotype comes from a man between 25 and 39 years old in good health. Sequencing was carried out using blood. For the CDR3, the DNA is TGTGCCAGCAGCCAACGAGTAGCCAAAAACATTCAGTACTTC. It translates to CASSQRVAKNIQYF.